Given below is one T cell receptor beta chain in context. The antigen it binds to is not known. Per-base quality was not reported, and no clone a single base away is much larger than it. Each donor gave one peripheral blood draw, roughly 110 mL on average, collected into heparinised tubes. A BD FACSAria II and a panel including CD45RO, CCR7, CD25, CD127, CD95 and CD27 were used to sort naive, central memory, regulatory and stem cell-like memory CD4+ T cells. Purity was above 95% for every sorted population. Right away, PBMCs were isolated by Lymphoprep density gradient centrifugation and were stained directly, with no culture step. So that batch effects would be minimized, each experiment stained and sorted samples in pairs, pairing one healthy donor with one patient. This record comes from a study of beta chain features in type 1 diabetes (dated by TCRdb to between 2017 and 2018). Background for the entire study: Patients and healthy donors did not differ in mean age, gender distribution, total cell number or subset yield. Naive and central memory subsets were obtained from all 28 donors, but regulatory and stem cell-like memory subsets were isolated from only 8 patients and roughly 8 healthy donors. A total of about 110 million sorted cells were examined across all samples, and the number of cells per subset was strongly correlated with RNA yield. In the study, TCRB repertoires of sorted circulating CD4+ T cell subsets from recently diagnosed type 1 diabetes patients were compared with those of matched healthy donors.

Taken from cysteine to phenylalanine, the CDR3 has 14 residues. The kept DNA is CDR3 alone, 42 bases in frame from the first base. CDR1 and CDR2 are drawn from the germline V gene (reference sequence): LNHNV, YYDKDF. V sheds 3 bases and J sheds 2 bases, leaving 5 bases between their ends. The High Capacity cDNA Reverse Transcription Kit was used to reverse transcribe all of the isolated RNA, meaning that expressed TCRB transcripts were what got sequenced. Deep immunoSEQ sequencing was performed on naive, central memory and regulatory T cell samples, with an average of approximately 3.9 million total reads per sample. Sorted cells were lysed in RLT buffer and RNA was extracted with DNase-treated RNeasy Micro or Mini kits, depending on cell number. To prevent cross-contamination, each cell subset was processed individually, whereas patient and healthy donor samples were processed jointly. TCRB sequences were amplified from cDNA with the immunoSEQ multiplex PCR, producing 87-bp fragments spanning the CDR3 region. The amplicons were sequenced using the Illumina HiSeq platform. The original methods were these. Synthetic template baselines were used to correct PCR bias computationally, reads within Hamming distance 2 were collapsed together, and singletons that could not be merged were discarded. Reads were aligned against IMGT to assign V, D and J genes, CDR3 length and insertions or deletions at six rearrangement sites. Within each subset, clonotype counts were normalized to sorted cell number, and only after that were true diversity and Gini coefficients computed with the tcR R package. The overlap coefficient, calculated on TCRB nucleotide sequences, was used to quantify repertoire sharing. As a proxy for the pre-selection repertoire, out-of-frame TCRB sequences from naive cells were analyzed. Entries here come from immuneACCESS through TCRdb and include only in-frame sequences with V and J called. Some clones fail to appear in such tables; in the studies checked, an unresolved V gene covers under half of the shortfall, and the cause of the remainder is unknown. Clone size and the V and J calls come from that table; the DNA yielded D and trimming. Here the sample has 250,000 to 300,000 clones; about 13% occur a single time. Jointly, the top ten make up roughly 0.018% of the sample.

The full study reports these points: Because the HLA sub-analyses included only small numbers of individuals, any influence of HLA type on TCRB rearrangement was left unresolved. A moderate but significant shortening of TCRB CDR3 length was observed in type 1 diabetes patients in all four CD4+ subsets. At VDJ recombination sites, patients with type 1 diabetes made fewer insertions and deleted more nucleotides, a pattern implying thymic rearrangement abnormalities. PCR may preferentially amplify shorter templates, but because patient and control samples were amplified and corrected together, any resulting skew would affect both groups equally. Naive, central memory and regulatory TCRB repertoires appeared to be more similar among patients than among healthy donors. Sequencing cDNA rather than genomic DNA could over-represent highly expressing activated cells, although activation and CD3 levels did not differ between groups.

Input material: naive CD4+ T cells from blood. Explained via the paper, the cell subset or site label denotes: true naive CD4+ T cells. In this chain, TRBV15 is recombined with TRBJ2-6; the D gene cannot be resolved reliably. The source of this sequence is a man younger than 40 with type 1 diabetes. Here is the DNA: TGTGCCACCAGCAGCAGGACTGGGGCCAACGTCCTGACTTTC. It translates as CATSSRTGANVLTF.